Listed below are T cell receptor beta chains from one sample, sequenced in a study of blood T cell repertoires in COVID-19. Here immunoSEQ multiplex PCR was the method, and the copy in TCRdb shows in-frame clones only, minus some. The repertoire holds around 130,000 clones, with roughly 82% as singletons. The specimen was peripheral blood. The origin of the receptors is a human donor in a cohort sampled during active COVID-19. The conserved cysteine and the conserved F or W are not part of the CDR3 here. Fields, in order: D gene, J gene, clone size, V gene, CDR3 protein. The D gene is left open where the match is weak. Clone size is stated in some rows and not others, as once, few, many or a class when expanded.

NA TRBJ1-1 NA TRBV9 ASSVPGTEAF
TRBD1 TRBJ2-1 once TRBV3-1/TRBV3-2 ASSQDRGSYNEQF
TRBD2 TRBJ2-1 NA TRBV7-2 ASSLAQGLAGYNEQF
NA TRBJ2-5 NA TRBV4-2 ASSQVRGGAEETQY
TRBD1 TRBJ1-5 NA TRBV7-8 ASSTRQGGQPQH
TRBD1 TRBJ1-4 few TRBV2 ASSRGQANNEKLF
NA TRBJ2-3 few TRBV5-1 ASSYYGTDTQY
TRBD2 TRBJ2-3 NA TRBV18 ASSPPLAGEDTQY
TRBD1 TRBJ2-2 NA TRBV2 ASSSFSGRGNSGELF
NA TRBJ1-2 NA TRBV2 ASSEAQGYT
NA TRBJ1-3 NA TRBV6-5 ASIGGAGNTIY
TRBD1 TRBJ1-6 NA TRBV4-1 ASSRDRRNSPLH
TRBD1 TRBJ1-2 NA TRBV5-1 ASSQQTGEASYGYT
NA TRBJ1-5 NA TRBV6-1 ASSDPREGDQPQH
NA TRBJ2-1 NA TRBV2 ASSGGQSYNEQF
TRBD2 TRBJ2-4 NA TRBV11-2 ASSLDYGSGGFQY
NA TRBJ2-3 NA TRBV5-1 ASRDGGGTDTQY
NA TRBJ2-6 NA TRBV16 ASSQGGSSGANVLT
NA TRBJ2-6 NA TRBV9 ASSVDSGANVLT
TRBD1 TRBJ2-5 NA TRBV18 ASSRTQGVETQY
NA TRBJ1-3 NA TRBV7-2 ASSPGGENRNTIY
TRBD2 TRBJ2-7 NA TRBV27 ASRRAGGPYEQY
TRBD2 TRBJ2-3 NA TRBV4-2 ASSQQGLAGVPDTQY
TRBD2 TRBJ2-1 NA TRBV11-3 ASSLDHGTSGVEQF
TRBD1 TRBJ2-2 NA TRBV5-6 ASRSGGRTGELF
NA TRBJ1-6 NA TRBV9 ASSGPKQRRGSYNSPLH
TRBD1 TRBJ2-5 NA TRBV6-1 ASSEYPGQQETQY
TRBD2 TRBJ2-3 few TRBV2 ASSPSGGSTDTQY
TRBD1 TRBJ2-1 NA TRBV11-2 ASSWTGGAYNEQF
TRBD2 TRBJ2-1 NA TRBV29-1 SVGPGGTSGDNEQF
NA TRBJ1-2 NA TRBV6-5 ASGRLDGYT
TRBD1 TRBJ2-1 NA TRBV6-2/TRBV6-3 ASSRPSGQGGNEQF
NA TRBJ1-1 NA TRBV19 ASSNQRNTEAF
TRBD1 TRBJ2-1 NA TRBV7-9 ASSSPGQGFYNEQF
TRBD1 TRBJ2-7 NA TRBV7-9 ASSSRAGQATYEQY
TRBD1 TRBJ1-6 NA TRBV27 ASSLSQGVGYNSPLH
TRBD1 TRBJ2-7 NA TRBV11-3 ASSLSGTGAYEQY
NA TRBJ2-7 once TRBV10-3 AISEASSHEQY
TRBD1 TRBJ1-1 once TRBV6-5 ASSSGTGGFGAF
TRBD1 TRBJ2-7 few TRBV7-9 ASSLRQGVYEQY
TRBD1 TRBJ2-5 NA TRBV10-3 AISESTGQGGRETQY
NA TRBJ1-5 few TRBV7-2 ASSLSRGYNQPQH
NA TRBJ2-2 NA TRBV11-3 ASSLGDRQDTGELF
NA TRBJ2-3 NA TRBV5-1 ASSLLGSRSDTQY
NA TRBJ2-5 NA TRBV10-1 ASSLPGRKGSETQY
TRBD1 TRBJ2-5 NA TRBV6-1 ASSESGTGWETQY
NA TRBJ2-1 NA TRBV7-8 ASSYDGSSWNEQF
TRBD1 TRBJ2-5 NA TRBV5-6 ASSLEQGETQY
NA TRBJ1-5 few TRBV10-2 ASSAAASNQPQH
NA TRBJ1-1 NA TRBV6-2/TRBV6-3 ASSYSGQGPEAF
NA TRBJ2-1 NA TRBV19 ASSIDPREKQF
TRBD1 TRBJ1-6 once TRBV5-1 ASSSGQWVNSPLH
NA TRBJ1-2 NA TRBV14 ASSQTTGFPNYGYT